This T cell receptor (beta chain) was recorded in a study of blood T cells in healthy people across ages. Background on the study: Per two T cells, about one barcoded beta molecule was captured through template switching.

A second about 6 to 12 cycle PCR used barcoded and J-beta primers. TCRdb re-analysed the 5' RACE reads in MiXCR, keeping a single row per CDR3 protein. The profile shows about a million distinct CDR3 sequences, roughly 51% of them singletons. CDR3 size: 17 residues. Trimming took 7 bases from V and 0 from J; bases not matched to a gene: 12. Germline V gene sequence: CDR1 SNHLY, CDR2 FYNNEI. The receptor's source is a woman aged 55-70 years in good health. This chain uses TRBV2 with TRBJ2-7; 10 bases are shared with TRBD2. The source material was blood. CDR3 in amino acids: CASIPGLAGEGSYEQYF. The DNA for the CDR3 is TGTGCCAGCATCCCCGGTCTAGCGGGAGAGGGCTCCTACGAGCAGTACTTC.